This TCR beta chain stems from a study of T cell responses to AZD1222 COVID-19 vaccine. The study's findings and limits: The sample set comprised mostly white British donors with more females, and clonal diversity was possibly underestimated. CD4 TCRs associated with vaccination spanned spike, dominating at 160-218 and 743-854.

Trimming took off 4 bases at V and 8 bases at J, with 15 bases between the two ends. The CDR3 extends over 15 amino acids. CDR1 SGHDN and CDR2 FVKESK come from the germline V gene. Concerning this clone itself: Its cognate antigen is unknown.

Sequencing was performed with immunoSEQ multiplex PCR; in TCRdb, only in-frame clones are kept and a portion is missing. The sample holds about 93,000 clones, 65% to 90% seen once. The receptor comes from an adult in good health. The J gene is TRBJ1-6, the V gene TRBV14; D gene uncertain. The source material was peripheral blood, sampled on day 0 of AZD1222 vaccination. In nucleotides, the CDR3 is TGTGCCAGCAGCCGCCGGGAGAGAGGGCATTCACCCCTCCACTTT. Translation gives CASSRRERGHSPLHF.